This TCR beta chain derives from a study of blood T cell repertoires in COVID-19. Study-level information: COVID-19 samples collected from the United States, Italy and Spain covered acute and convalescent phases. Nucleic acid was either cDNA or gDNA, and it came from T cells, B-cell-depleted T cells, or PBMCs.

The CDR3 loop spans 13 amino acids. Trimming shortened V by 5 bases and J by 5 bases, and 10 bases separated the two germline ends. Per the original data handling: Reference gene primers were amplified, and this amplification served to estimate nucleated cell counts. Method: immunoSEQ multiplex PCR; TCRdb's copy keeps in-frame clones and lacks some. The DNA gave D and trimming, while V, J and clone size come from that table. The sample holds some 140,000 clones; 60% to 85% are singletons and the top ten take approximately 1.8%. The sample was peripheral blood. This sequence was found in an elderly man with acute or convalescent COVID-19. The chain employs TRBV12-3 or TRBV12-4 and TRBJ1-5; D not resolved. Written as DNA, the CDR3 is TGTGCCAGCAGTCTCCAGGAGGATCAGCCCCAGCATTTT. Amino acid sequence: CASSLQEDQPQHF.